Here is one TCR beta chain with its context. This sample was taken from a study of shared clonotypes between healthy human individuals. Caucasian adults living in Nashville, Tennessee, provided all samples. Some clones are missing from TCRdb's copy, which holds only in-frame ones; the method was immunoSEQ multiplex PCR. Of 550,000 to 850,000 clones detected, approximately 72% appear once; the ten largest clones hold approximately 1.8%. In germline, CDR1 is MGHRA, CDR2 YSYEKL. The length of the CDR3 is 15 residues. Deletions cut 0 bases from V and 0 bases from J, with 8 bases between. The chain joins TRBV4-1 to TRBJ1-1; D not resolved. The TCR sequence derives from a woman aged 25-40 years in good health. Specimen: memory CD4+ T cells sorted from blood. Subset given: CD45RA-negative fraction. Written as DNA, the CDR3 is TGCGCCAGCAGCCAAGAACGCCGGATGAACACTGAAGCTTTCTTT. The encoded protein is CASSQERRMNTEAFF.